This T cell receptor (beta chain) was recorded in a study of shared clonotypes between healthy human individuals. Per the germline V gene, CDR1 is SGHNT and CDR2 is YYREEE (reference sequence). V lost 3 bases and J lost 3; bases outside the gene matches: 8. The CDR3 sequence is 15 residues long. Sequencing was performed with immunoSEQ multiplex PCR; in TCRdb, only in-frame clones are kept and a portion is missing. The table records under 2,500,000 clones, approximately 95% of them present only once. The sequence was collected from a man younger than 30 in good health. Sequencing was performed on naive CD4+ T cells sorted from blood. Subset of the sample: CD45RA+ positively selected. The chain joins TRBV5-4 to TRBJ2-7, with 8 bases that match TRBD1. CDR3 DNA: TGTGCCAGCAGCTCTGGACAGGGACCCTACTACGAGCAGTACTTC. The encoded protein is CASSSGQGPYYEQYF.